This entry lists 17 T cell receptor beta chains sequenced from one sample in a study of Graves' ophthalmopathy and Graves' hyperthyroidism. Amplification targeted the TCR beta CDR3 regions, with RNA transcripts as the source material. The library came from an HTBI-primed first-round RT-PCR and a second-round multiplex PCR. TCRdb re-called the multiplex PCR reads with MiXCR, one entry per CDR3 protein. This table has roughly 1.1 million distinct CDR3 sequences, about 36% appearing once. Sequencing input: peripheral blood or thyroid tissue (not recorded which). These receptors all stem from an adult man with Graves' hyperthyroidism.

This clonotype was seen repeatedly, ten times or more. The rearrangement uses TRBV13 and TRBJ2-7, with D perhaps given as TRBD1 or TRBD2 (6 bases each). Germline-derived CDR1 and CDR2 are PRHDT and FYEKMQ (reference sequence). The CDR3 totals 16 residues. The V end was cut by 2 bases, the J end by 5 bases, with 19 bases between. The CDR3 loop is CASSLNGGPRGHEQYF. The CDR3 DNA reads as TGTGCCAGCAGCTTAAATGGGGGGCCAAGGGGTCACGAGCAGTACTTC.

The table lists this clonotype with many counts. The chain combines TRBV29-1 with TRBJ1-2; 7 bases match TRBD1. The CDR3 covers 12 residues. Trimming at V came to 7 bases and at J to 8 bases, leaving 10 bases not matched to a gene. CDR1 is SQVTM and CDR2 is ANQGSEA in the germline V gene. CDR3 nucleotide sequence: TGCAGCGGGGGGACAGACCTCGGGGGCTACACCTTC. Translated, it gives CSGGTDLGGYTF.

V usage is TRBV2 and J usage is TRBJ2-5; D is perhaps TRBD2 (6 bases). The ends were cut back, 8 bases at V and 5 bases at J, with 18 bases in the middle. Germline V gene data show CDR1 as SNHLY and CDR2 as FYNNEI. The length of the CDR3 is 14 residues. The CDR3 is CASGQVWGLETQYF. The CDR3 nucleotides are TGTGCCAGCGGCCAAGTATGGGGACTGGAGACCCAGTACTTC.

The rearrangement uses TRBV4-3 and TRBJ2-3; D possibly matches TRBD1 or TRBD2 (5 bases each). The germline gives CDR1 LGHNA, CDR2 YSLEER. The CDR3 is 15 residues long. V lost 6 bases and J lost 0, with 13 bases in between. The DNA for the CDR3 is TGCGCCAGCAGAATCAGTTGGGGGAGCACAGATACGCAGTATTTT. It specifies CASRISWGSTDTQYF.

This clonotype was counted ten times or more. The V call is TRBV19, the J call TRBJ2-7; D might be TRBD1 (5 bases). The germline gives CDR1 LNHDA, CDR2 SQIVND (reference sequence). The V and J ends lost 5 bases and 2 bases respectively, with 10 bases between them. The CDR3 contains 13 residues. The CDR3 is CASSWQGTYEQYF. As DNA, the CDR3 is TGTGCCAGTAGTTGGCAGGGAACCTACGAGCAGTACTTC.

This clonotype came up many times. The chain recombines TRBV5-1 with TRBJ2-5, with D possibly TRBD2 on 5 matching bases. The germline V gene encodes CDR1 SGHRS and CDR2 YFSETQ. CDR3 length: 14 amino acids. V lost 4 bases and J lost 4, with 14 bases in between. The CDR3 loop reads CASSPAGVVETQYF. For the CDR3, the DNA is TGCGCCAGCAGCCCGGCGGGTGTCGTAGAGACCCAGTACTTC.

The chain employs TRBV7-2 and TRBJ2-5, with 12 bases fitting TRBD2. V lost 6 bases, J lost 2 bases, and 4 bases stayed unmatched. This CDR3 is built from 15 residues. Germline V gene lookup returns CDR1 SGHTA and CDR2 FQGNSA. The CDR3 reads CASRQLAGGQETQYF. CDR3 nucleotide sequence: TGTGCCAGCAGGCAACTAGCGGGGGGTCAAGAGACCCAGTACTTC.

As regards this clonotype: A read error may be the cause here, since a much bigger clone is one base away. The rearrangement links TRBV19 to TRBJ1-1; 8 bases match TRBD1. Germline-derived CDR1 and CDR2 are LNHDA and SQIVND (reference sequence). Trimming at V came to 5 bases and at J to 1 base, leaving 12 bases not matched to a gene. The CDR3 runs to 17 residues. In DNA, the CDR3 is TGTGCCAGTAGTGCAAAGGACAGGGTGATTAAGAACACTGAAGCTTTCTTT. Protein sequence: CASSAKDRVIKNTEAFF.

This CDR3 is CASSLQGSGYGYTF. The CDR3 DNA is TGTGCCAGCAGTTTACAGGGGTCTGGGTATGGCTACACCTTC. The chain combines TRBV12-3 or TRBV12-4 with TRBJ1-2; maybe TRBD1 (6 bases). This CDR3 region has 14 residues. Trimming took off 2 bases at V and 5 bases at J, with 12 bases between the two ends.

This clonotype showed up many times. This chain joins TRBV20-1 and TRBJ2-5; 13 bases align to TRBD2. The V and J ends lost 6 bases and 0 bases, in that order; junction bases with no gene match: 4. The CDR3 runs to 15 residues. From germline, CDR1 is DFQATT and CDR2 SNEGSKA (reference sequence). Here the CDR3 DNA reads TGCAGTGCACCGGGACTAGCGGGATACCAAGAGACCCAGTACTTC. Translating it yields CSAPGLAGYQETQYF.

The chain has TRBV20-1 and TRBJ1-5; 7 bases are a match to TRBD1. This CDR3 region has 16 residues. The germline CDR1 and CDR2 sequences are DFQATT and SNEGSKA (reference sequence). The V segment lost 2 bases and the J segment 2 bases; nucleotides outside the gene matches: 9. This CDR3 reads CSARIQGLDGNQPQHF. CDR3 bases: TGCAGTGCTAGAATACAGGGGCTAGATGGCAATCAGCCCCAGCATTTT.

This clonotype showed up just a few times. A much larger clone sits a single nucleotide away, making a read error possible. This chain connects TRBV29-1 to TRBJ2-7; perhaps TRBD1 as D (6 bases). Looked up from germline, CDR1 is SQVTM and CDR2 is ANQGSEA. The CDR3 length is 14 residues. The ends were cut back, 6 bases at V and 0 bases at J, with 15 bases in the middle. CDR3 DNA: TGCAGCGTAAAACTTGGCAGGGGCTCCTACGAGCAGTACTTC. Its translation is CSVKLGRGSYEQYF.

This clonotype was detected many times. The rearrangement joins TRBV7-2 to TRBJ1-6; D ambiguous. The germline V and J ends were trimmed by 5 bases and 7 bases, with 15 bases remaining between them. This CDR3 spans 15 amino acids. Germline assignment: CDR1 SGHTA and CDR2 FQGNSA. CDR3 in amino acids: CASSPLSGHNSPLHF. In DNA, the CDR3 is TGTGCCAGCAGCCCCCTGTCAGGCCACAATTCACCCCTCCACTTT.

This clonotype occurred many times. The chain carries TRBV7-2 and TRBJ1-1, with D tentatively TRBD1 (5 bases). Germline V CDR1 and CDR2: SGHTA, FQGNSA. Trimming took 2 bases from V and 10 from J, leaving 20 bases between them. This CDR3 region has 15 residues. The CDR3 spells CASSLSTGLNEGAFF. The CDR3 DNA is TGTGCCAGCAGCTTATCCACAGGTTTAAATGAGGGAGCTTTCTTT.

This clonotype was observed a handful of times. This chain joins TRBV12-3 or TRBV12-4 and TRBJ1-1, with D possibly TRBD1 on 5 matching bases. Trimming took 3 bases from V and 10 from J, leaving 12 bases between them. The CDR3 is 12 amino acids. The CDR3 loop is CASSFGQGLAFF. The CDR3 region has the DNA TGTGCCAGCAGTTTCGGGCAGGGACTAGCTTTCTTT.

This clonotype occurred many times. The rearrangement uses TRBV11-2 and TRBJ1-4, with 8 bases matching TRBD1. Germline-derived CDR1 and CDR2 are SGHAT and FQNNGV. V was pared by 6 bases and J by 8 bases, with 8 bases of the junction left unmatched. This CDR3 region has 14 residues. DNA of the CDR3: TGTGCCAGCAGGGGGGACAGGTGGACCGAAAAACTGTTTTTT. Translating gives CASRGDRWTEKLFF.

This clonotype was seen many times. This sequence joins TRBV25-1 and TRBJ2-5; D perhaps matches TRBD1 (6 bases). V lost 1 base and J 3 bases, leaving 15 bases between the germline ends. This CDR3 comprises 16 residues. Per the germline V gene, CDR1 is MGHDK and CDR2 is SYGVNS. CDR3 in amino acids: CASSESGRTAKETQYF. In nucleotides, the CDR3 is TGTGCCAGCAGTGAATCCGGCAGGACAGCCAAAGAGACCCAGTACTTC.